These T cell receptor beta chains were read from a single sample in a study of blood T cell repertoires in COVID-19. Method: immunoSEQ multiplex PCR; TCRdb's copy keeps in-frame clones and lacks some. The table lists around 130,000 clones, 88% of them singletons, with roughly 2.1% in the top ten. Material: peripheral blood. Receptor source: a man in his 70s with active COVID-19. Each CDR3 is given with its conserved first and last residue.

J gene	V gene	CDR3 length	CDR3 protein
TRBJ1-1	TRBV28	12	CASSPPGAEAFF
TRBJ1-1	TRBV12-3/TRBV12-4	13	CASSLPMNTEAFF
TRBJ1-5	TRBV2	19	CASRVDRGNGRGSNQPQHF
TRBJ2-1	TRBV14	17	CASSQERASGSFNEQFF
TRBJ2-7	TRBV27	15	CASSLDGRAPYEQYF
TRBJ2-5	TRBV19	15	CASSKGLAGEETQYF
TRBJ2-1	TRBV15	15	CATSGQRISPNEQFF
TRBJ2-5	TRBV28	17	CASSLWGTGDEQETQYF
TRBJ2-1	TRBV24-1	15	CATSDAKSADNEQFF
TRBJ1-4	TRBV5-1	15	CASSLASREGEKLFF
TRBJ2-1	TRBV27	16	CASSSGLAGDLDEQFF
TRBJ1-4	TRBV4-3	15	CASSRQTGGNEKLFF
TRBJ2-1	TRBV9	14	CASSSRTGGNEQFF
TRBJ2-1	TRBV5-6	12	CASSYRTRGQFF
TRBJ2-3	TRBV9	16	CASSGGLAGGWDTQYF
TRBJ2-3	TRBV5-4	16	CASSLHLTSGTDTQYF
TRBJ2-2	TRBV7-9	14	CASFGTENTGELFF
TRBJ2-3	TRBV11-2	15	CASSLRGLGADTQYF
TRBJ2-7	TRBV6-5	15	CASPPRGTPTSEQYF
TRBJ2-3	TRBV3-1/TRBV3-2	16	CASSLTGAYRTDTQYF
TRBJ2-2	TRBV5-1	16	CASSNDRPQTAGELFF
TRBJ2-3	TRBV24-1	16	CATSDFRDRGADTQYF
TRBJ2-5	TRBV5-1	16	CASSLGLAGGVETQYF
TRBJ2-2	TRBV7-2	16	CASSLKLAGFTGELFF